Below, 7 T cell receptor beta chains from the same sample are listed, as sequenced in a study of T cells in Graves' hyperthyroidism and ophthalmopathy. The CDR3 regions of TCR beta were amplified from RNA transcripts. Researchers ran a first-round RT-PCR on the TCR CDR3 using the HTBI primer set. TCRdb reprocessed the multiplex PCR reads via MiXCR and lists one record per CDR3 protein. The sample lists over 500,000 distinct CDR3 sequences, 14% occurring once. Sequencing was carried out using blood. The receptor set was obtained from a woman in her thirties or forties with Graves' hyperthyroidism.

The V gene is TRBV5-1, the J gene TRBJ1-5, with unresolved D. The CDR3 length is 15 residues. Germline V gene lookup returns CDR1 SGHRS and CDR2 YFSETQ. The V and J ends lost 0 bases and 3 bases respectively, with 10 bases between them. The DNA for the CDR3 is TGCGCCAGCAGCTTGGACAACTCCCCCAATCAGCCCCAGCATTTT. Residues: CASSLDNSPNQPQHF.

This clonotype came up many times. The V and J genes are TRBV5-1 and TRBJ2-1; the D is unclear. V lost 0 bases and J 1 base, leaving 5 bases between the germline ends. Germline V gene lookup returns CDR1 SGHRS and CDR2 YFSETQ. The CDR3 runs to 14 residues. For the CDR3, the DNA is TGCGCCAGCAGCTTGGTTCAATCCTACAATGAGCAGTTCTTC. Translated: CASSLVQSYNEQFF.

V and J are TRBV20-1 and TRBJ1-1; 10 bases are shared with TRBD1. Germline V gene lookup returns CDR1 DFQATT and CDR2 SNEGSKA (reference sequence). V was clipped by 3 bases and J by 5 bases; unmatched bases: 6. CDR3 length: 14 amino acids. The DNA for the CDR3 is TGCAGTGCTAGTTCCCAGGGACAGGGGACTGAAGCTTTCTTT. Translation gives CSASSQGQGTEAFF.

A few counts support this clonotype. The DNA for the CDR3 is TGTGCCAGCAGTGGGGCAGCGGTAGACGGGTACAATGAGCAGTTCTTC. Translation gives CASSGAAVDGYNEQFF. The chain has TRBV28 and TRBJ2-1; either TRBD1 or TRBD2 may supply D (5 bases each). Germline CDR1 and CDR2: MDHEN and SYDVKM. The CDR3 has 16 amino acids. Trimming cost V 5 bases and J 4 bases, with 18 bases left between them.

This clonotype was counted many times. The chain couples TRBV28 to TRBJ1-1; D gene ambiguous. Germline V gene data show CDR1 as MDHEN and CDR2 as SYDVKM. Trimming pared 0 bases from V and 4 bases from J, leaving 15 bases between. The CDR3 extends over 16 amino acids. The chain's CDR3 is CASSLWAGKGATEAFF. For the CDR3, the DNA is TGTGCCAGCAGTTTATGGGCGGGGAAGGGAGCCACTGAAGCTTTCTTT.

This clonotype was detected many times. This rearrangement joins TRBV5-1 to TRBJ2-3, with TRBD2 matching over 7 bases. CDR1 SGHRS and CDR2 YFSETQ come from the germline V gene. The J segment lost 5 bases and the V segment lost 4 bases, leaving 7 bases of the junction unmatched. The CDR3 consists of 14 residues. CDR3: CASSPSGIKDTQYF. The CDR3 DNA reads TGCGCCAGCAGCCCAAGCGGGATCAAAGATACGCAGTATTTT.

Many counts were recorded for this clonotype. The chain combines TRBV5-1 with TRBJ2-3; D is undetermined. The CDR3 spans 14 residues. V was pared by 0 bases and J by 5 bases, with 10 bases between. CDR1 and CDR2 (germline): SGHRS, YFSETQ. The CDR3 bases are TGCGCCAGCAGCTTGGCTCCGCAGGTAGATACGCAGTATTTT. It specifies CASSLAPQVDTQYF. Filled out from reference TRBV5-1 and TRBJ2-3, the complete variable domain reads KAGVTQTPRYLIKTRGQQVTLSCSPISGHRSVSWYQQTPGQGLQFLFEYFSETQRNKGNFPGRFSGRQFSNSRSEMNVSTLELGDSALYLCASSLAPQVDTQYFGPGTRLTVL.